This entry is about one T cell receptor beta chain. Its recognized antigen is unknown. Qualities for individual bases were not recorded, and no much larger clone is one base off. Taken from cysteine to phenylalanine, the CDR3 has 15 residues. Kept here is only the CDR3 DNA, which spans 45 bases and is read in frame from base 1. Relative to germline, V is 3 bases shorter and J is 6 bases shorter, with 12 bases between their ends. Sequences KGHSH (CDR1) and LQKENI (CDR2) are obtained from the germline V gene. The data are from a study of brain metastases from non-small cell lung cancer (dated by TCRdb to about 2019). The study in broad terms: The study profiled the immune microenvironment of paired resected primary tumors and brain metastases from non-small-cell lung cancer patients.

A total of 39 patients with non-small-cell lung cancer that had been surgically resected, each with specimens from both a primary tumor and a brain metastasis, made up the cohort. Library method: the immunoSEQ multiplex PCR assay. T-cell receptor beta chain repertoire sequencing was carried out together with a 770-gene immune expression panel. TCRdb carries this immuneACCESS record with in-frame sequences only. Its versions omit some clonotypes, under half of them owing to an unresolved V gene in the studies checked, with the rest unexplained. The sample data list about 690 clones, and about 82% of these were observed just once. Around 7.9% of the sample rests with the top ten.

This receptor was identified in a donor at least 40 years old with non-small cell lung cancer. Rearrangement joined TRBV18 to TRBJ1-6; a tentative D match to TRBD1 spans 5 bases. The sequenced material came from tumor-adjacent normal tissue. The bases are TGTGCCAGCTCACCCTCGGGACCGATTAATTCACCCCTCCACTTT. It encodes CASSPSGPINSPLHF.